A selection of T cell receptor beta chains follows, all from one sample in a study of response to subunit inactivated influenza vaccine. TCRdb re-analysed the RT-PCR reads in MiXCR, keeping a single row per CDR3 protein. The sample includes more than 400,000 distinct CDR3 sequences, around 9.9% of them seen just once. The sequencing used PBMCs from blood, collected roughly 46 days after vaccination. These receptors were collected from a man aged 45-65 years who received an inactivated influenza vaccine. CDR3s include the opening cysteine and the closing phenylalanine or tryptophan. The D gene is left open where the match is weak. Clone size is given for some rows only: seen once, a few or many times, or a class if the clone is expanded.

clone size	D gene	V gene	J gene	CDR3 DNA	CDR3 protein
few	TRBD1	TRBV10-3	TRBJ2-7	TGTGCCATCTCCAAAGTCACAGGGGCCTACGAGCAGTACTTC	CAISKVTGAYEQYF
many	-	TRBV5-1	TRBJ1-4	TGCGCCAGCAGCTTCTCTTTGGGTGAAAAACTGTTTTTT	CASSFSLGEKLFF
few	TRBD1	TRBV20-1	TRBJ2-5	TGCGGACAGGGGGCAACCCCAGGGGAGACCCAGTACTTC	CGQGATPGETQYF
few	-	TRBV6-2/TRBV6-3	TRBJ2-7	TGTGCCAGCAGTTACGTGGGCCGCTACGAGCAGTACTTC	CASSYVGRYEQYF
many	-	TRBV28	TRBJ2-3	TGTGCCAGCAGTTTAGGGGTGGGGATGGCGGATACGCAGTATTTT	CASSLGVGMADTQYF
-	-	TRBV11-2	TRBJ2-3	TGTGCCAGCAGCTCAGTCGGGGGCCCAGATACGCAGTATTTT	CASSSVGGPDTQYF
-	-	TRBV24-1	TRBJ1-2	TGTGCCACCAGTGATTTTCAGACTAACTATGGCTACACCTTC	CATSDFQTNYGYTF
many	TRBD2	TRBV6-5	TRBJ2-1	TGTGCCAGCAGTTACATGCCACGCGGGGGGAGTTACAATGAGCAGTTCTTC	CASSYMPRGGSYNEQFF
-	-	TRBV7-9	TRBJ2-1	TGTGCCAGCAGCTTAGTCCACGGGGAGGTGTTCTTC	CASSLVHGEVFF
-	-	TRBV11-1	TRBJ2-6	TGTGCCAGCAGGAAGGGGGAGTCACACTCTGGGGCCAACGTCCTGACTTTC	CASRKGESHSGANVLTF
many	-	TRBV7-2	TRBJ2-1	TGTGCCAGCAGCTTAGACAATGAGCAGTTCTTC	CASSLDNEQFF
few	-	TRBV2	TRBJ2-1	TGTGCCAGCAGTCCTGAGGGAAGCTCCTACAATGAGCAGTTCTTC	CASSPEGSSYNEQFF
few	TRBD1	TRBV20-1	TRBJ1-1	TGCAGTGCTAGAGACCAACAGGGGGCGACTGAAGCTTTCTTT	CSARDQQGATEAFF
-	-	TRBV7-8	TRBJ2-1	TGTGCCAGCAGCCCACGACTAGACTCCTACAATGAGCAGTTCTTC	CASSPRLDSYNEQFF
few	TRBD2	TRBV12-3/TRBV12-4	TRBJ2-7	TGTGCCAGCAGTTCAGAGGGACTAGCGGAATCCCGGGAGTACTTC	CASSSEGLAESREYF
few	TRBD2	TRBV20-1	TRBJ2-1	TGCAGTGCCCTATTGGCGGGAGGGAGGAATCGCGGGTTCTTC	CSALLAGGRNRGFF
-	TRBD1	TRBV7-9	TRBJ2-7	TGTGCCAGCAGCTTTAGAGGACAGGGCTACGAGCAGTACTTC	CASSFRGQGYEQYF
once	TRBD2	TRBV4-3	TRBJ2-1	TGCGCCAGCAGCCAAAGACGAGGGACTAGCGGGATTACGACCTCCAATGAGCAGTTCTTC	CASSQRRGTSGITTSNEQFF
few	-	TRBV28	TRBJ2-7	TGTGCCAGCATAATGGGGAACGAGCAGTACTTC	CASIMGNEQYF
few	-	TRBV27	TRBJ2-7	TGTGCCAGCAGTCAGGGACTTCCGAACTCCTACGAGCAGTACTTC	CASSQGLPNSYEQYF
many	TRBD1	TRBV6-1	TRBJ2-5	TGTGCCAGCAGTCCCGACAGGGTTTACGAGACCCAGTACTTC	CASSPDRVYETQYF
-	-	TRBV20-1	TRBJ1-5	TGCAGTGCAACTCGGGGGGTTCGCCGCAATCAGCCCCAGCATTTT	CSATRGVRRNQPQHF
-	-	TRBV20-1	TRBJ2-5	TGCAGTGCTAGAGATCTGATTGAGGAAGAGACCCAGTACTTC	CSARDLIEEETQYF
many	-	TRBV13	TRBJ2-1	TGTGCCAGCAGCTTAGGCGGACTGGTTCACAATGAGCAGTTCTTC	CASSLGGLVHNEQFF
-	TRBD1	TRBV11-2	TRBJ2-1	TGTGCCAGCAGCTTTTCTCCGGGACAGGGGTTAAATGAGCAGTTCTTC	CASSFSPGQGLNEQFF
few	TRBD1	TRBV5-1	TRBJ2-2	TGCGCCAGCAGCTTGGGACAGGGCCTTAACACCGGGGAGCTGTTTTTT	CASSLGQGLNTGELFF
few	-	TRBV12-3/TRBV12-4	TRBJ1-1	TGTGCCAGCAGTTTTAGCCTTGATCGCACTGAAGCTTTCTTT	CASSFSLDRTEAFF
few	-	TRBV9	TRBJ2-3	TGTGCCAGCAGCGTAGCTACTTCGGTAGGAGATACGCAGTATTTT	CASSVATSVGDTQYF
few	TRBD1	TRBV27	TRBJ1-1	TGTGCCAGCAGTTGGACAGGGAGGGGAATGAACACTGAAGCTTTCTTT	CASSWTGRGMNTEAFF
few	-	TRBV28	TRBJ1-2	TGTGCCAGCAGCATAACAGACTCCTATGGCTACACCTTC	CASSITDSYGYTF
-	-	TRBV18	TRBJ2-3	TGTGTCAGCTCACCATTAAGCGGAAGGCCAGATACGCAGTATTTT	CVSSPLSGRPDTQYF
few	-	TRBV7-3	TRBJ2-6	TGTGCCAGCAGCGATTTTCACTCTGGGGCCAACGTCCTGACTTTC	CASSDFHSGANVLTF
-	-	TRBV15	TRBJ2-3	TGTGCCACCAGCCCTCACTATGGTAACACAGATACGCAGTATTTT	CATSPHYGNTDTQYF
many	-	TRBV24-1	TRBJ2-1	TGTGCCACCAGCCGAGGAGATGGGCAGTTCTTC	CATSRGDGQFF
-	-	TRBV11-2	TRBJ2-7	TGTGCCAGCAGGTTTGGACTCTACGAGCAGTACTTC	CASRFGLYEQYF
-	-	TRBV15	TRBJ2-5	TGTGCCACCGGAACAGCTTGGGAGACCCAGTACTTC	CATGTAWETQYF
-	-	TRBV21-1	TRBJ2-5	TGTGCCAGCAGCAAAGTCGGGCGGGGGGTTTCGGAGACCCAGTACTTC	CASSKVGRGVSETQYF
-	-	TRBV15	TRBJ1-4	TGTGCCACCAGCAGGGACTCTAAAACTAATGAAAAACTGTTTTTT	CATSRDSKTNEKLFF
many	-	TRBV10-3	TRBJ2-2	TGTGCCATCGGGGGAATTACCGGGGAGCTGTTTTTT	CAIGGITGELFF
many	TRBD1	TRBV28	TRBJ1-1	TGTGCCAGCAGTGCCTGGGGACAGGGACACACTGAAGCTTTCTTT	CASSAWGQGHTEAFF
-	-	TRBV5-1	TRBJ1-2	TGCGCCAGCAGCTTGGCCGCGGGGGGAGGCTACACCTTC	CASSLAAGGGYTF
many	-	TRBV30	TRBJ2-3	TGTGCCTGGAGTATAATGGGGACAGATACGCAGTATTTT	CAWSIMGTDTQYF
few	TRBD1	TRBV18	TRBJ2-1	TGTGCCAGCTCGATGGGACAGCGCTCCTACAATGAGCAGTTCTTC	CASSMGQRSYNEQFF
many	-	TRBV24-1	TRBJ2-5	TGTGCCACCAGTGATTTGACCTTGGGGGAGACCCAGTACTTC	CATSDLTLGETQYF
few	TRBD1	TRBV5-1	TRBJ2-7	TGCGCCAGCAGCTCAAGGACAGGTCGGGAGCAGTACTTC	CASSSRTGREQYF
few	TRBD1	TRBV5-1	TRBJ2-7	TGCGCCAGCAGCTTCCAACAGGGGTTTAGCTCCTACGAGCAGTACTTC	CASSFQQGFSSYEQYF
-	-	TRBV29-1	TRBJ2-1	TGCAGCGTTGAGGGACCCACCAGGCAGTTCTTC	CSVEGPTRQFF
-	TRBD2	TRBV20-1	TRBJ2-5	TGCAGTGCTAGGGCCCCTAGCGGGAGGGCAGGAGAGACCCAGTACTTC	CSARAPSGRAGETQYF
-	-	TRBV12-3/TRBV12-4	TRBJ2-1	TGTGCCAGCAGTTTAGTCGGGGGGCGGTGGAATGAGCAGTTCTTC	CASSLVGGRWNEQFF
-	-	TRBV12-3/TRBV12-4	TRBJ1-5	TGTGCCAGCAGTTTAGCGCAGGGTCAGCCCCAGCATTTT	CASSLAQGQPQHF